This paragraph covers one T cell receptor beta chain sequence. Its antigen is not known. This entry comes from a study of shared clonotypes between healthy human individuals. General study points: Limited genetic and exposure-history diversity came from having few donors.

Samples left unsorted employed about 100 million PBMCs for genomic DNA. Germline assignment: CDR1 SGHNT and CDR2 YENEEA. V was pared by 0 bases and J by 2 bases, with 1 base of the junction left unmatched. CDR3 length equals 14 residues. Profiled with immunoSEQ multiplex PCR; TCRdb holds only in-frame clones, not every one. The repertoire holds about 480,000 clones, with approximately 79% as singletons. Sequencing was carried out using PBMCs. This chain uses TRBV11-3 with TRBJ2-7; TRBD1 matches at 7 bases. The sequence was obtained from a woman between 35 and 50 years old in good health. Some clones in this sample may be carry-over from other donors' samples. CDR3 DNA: TGTGCCAGCAGCTTAGAACAGGGGACCTACGAGCAGTACTTC. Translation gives CASSLEQGTYEQYF. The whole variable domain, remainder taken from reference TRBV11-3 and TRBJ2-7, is EAGVVQSPRYKIIEKKQPVAFWCNPISGHNTLYWYLQNLGQGPELLIRYENEEAVDDSQLPKDRFSAERLKGVDSTLKIQPAELGDSAVYLCASSLEQGTYEQYFGPGTRLTVT.